A selection of T cell receptor beta chains follows, all from one sample in a study of T cell clones after liver transplantation. Method: immunoSEQ multiplex PCR; TCRdb's copy keeps in-frame clones and lacks some. The sample includes fewer than 85,000 clones, roughly 80% of them seen just once. The sample in question was CD4+ T cells from blood, obtained 12 months after liver transplant. The receptors stem from a human patient who received a liver transplant. Among the T cells, some may be from the graft donor. Both conserved end residues are part of each CDR3. A D gene is named only where the DNA matches it firmly. Only part of the rows carry a size: once, few, many, or a class if the clone is expanded.

V	J	size	D	DNA	CDR3
TRBV9	TRBJ2-7	NA	NA	TGTGCCAGCAGCGTAGATGGGGGACCCCGCTACGAGCAGTACTTC	CASSVDGGPRYEQYF
TRBV28	TRBJ1-5	NA	NA	TGTGCCAGCAGTGACCAAGAGACAAGAAGCAATCAGCCCCAGCATTTT	CASSDQETRSNQPQHF
TRBV29-1	TRBJ2-2	NA	NA	TGCAGCGTTTCTCAAACCGGGGAGCTGTTTTTT	CSVSQTGELFF
TRBV18	TRBJ1-4	NA	NA	TGTGCCAGCTCACCACCGGACAGCCGAACGGGTGAAAAACTGTTTTTT	CASSPPDSRTGEKLFF
TRBV6-4	TRBJ1-3	NA	NA	TGTGCCAGCAGTGAACGGGGGGTTATATCTGGAAACACCATATATTTT	CASSERGVISGNTIYF
TRBV28	TRBJ2-3	NA	TRBD1	TGTGCCAGCACTGGGACAGCGAACACAGATACGCAGTATTTT	CASTGTANTDTQYF
TRBV5-1	TRBJ2-1	NA	TRBD2	TGCGCCAGCAGCTTGGCCGGGACTATCAGAAACAATGAGCAGTTCTTC	CASSLAGTIRNNEQFF
TRBV4-3	TRBJ1-5	NA	NA	TGCGCCAGCAGCCAAGGGATTGACAGTTACAATCAGCCCCAGCATTTT	CASSQGIDSYNQPQHF
TRBV11-1	TRBJ2-7	NA	TRBD1	TGTGCCAGCAGCTTAGAAGGGACAGTACTCTACGAGCAGTACTTC	CASSLEGTVLYEQYF
TRBV7-2	TRBJ2-7	NA	NA	TGTGCCAGCAGCCACCCGACCGGGACTCTATCCGAGCAGTACTTC	CASSHPTGTLSEQYF
TRBV9	TRBJ1-1	NA	NA	TGTGCCAGCAGCGTAGGTCAGGGTCAGGACACTGAAGCTTTCTTT	CASSVGQGQDTEAFF
TRBV9	TRBJ1-1	NA	NA	TGTGCCAGCAGCGTAGGGCGGGGGTCGGACACTGAAGCTTTCTTT	CASSVGRGSDTEAFF
TRBV7-7	TRBJ2-2	NA	TRBD2	TGTGCTAGCAGCTTAGGGACTAGCGGCACCGGGGAGCTGTTTTTT	CASSLGTSGTGELFF
TRBV15	TRBJ1-5	NA	NA	TGTGCCACCAGCAGAGATCCGGCTCAGCCCCAGCATTTT	CATSRDPAQPQHF
TRBV11-3	TRBJ2-1	NA	TRBD1	TGTGCCAGCAGCCCCCAGGGGGATAACAATGAGCAGTTCTTC	CASSPQGDNNEQFF
TRBV7-3	TRBJ1-1	NA	NA	TGTGCCAGCAGCTTAACGTCTAGGACTGGAGCTTTCTTT	CASSLTSRTGAFF
TRBV27	TRBJ1-1	NA	NA	TGTGCCAGCAGTTTAAGAGCAAACACTGAAGCTTTCTTT	CASSLRANTEAFF
TRBV5-4	TRBJ1-4	few	TRBD1	TGTGCCAGCAGCTTGGGAGGCGGACAGGCTAATGAAAAACTGTTTTTT	CASSLGGGQANEKLFF
TRBV7-9	TRBJ1-1	NA	NA	TGTGCCAGCAGCCCGTCTCTTCGTTTAAACACTGAAGCTTTCTTT	CASSPSLRLNTEAFF
TRBV12-5	TRBJ2-2	NA	NA	TGTGCTAGTGGTTTGGGCAACACCGGGGAGCTGTTTTTT	CASGLGNTGELFF
TRBV9	TRBJ2-5	NA	NA	TGTGCCAGCAGCGTAGTTCCGGGAAGCTGGGAGACCCAGTACTTC	CASSVVPGSWETQYF
TRBV29-1	TRBJ2-5	NA	TRBD2	TGCAGCGTAGCCGGGACTAGAACTGAGACCCAGTACTTC	CSVAGTRTETQYF
TRBV19	TRBJ2-5	NA	NA	TGTGCCAGTAGCTCCCAGCCTTTCCAAGAGACCCAGTACTTC	CASSSQPFQETQYF
TRBV27	TRBJ2-2	few	NA	TGTGCCAGCAGTTCCGGGGCGCCCGGGGAGCTGTTTTTT	CASSSGAPGELFF
TRBV27	TRBJ2-2	once	TRBD2	TGTGCCAGCAGTCCCGGACTAGTAATAGGCGGGGAGCTGTTTTTT	CASSPGLVIGGELFF
TRBV15	TRBJ2-5	few	NA	TGTGCCACCAGCAGATCAGGACTACAAAAAGAGACCCAGTACTTC	CATSRSGLQKETQYF
TRBV5-4	TRBJ2-7	few	NA	TGTGCCAGCAGCTTGGATACGGACGAGCAGTACTTC	CASSLDTDEQYF
TRBV2	TRBJ2-1	NA	TRBD2	TGTGCCAGCAGTCGACTAGCGTTCCTCTCCTACAATGAGCAGTTCTTC	CASSRLAFLSYNEQFF
TRBV19	TRBJ1-1	NA	NA	TGTGCCACCACCGACTGGGGGGCAGGGACTGAAGCTTTCTTT	CATTDWGAGTEAFF
TRBV25-1	TRBJ2-7	few	NA	TGTGCCAGCAGTGAGGACTCTCAATCGAAGCAGTACTTC	CASSEDSQSKQYF
TRBV6-6	TRBJ1-1	NA	NA	TGTGCCAGCAGTTACTCGAAGAAGGGGCCGGAAGCCGAAGCTTTCTTT	CASSYSKKGPEAEAFF
TRBV15	TRBJ1-1	NA	NA	TGTGCCACCAGCAGAGATCGGGAGGGTCGGACTGAAGCTTTCTTT	CATSRDREGRTEAFF
TRBV2	TRBJ2-5	NA	TRBD2	TGTGCCACCCAACAGACTAGCGGGAGAGGGGAGACCCAGTACTTC	CATQQTSGRGETQYF
TRBV7-6	TRBJ2-3	NA	TRBD2	TGTGCCAGCAGCTTAAGGGTGGAACTAGCGGGAAGCACAGATACGCAGTATTTT	CASSLRVELAGSTDTQYF
TRBV18	TRBJ1-3	NA	NA	TGTGCCAGCTCACCGGTTAGAGGGAATGGAAACACCATATATTTT	CASSPVRGNGNTIYF
TRBV28	TRBJ1-1	NA	NA	TGTGCCAGCAGTTTGTCAGGCACTGAAGCTTTCTTT	CASSLSGTEAFF
TRBV19	TRBJ2-5	NA	TRBD2	TGTGCCAGTATCCCGGGACTAGCGGGGGAGACCCAGTACTTC	CASIPGLAGETQYF
TRBV4-3	TRBJ2-1	NA	TRBD2	TGCGCCAGCAGCCATAAACTAGCGGGGACAACTCGGAGCTCCTACAATGAGCAGTTCTTC	CASSHKLAGTTRSSYNEQFF
TRBV5-1	TRBJ1-2	NA	TRBD1	TGCGCCAGCAGCTGGGGACAGGGAAGAATTGAGGGCTACACCTTC	CASSWGQGRIEGYTF
TRBV5-1	TRBJ2-7	NA	TRBD1	TGCGCCAGCAGCTTGGGAGACAGGGGATTTTACGAGCAGTACTTC	CASSLGDRGFYEQYF
TRBV5-1	TRBJ2-1	NA	NA	TGCGCCAGCAGCTACTTAAACGAGCAGTTCTTC	CASSYLNEQFF
TRBV6-5	TRBJ1-5	NA	NA	TGTGCCAGCAGTTACTCCTTACAGAGCAATCAGCCCCAGCATTTT	CASSYSLQSNQPQHF
TRBV6-1	TRBJ2-7	NA	NA	TGTGCCAGCAGTGGGGAGTTGCCCCTCGAGCAGTACTTC	CASSGELPLEQYF
TRBV4-3	TRBJ2-3	NA	NA	TGCGCCAGCAGCCCTCAAAGCCAGCGGTCAGATACGCAGTATTTT	CASSPQSQRSDTQYF